This T cell receptor (beta chain) was sequenced for a study of tumor and adjacent non-tumor tissue in lung cancer. Study-wide results and caveats: Tumor TCR diversity, when higher, was linked to shorter survival.

The template was RNA from unsorted bulk tissue. Between August and November 2014, newly diagnosed, chemotherapy-naive lung cancer patients underwent thoracic surgery in China. There are 17 residues in the CDR3. Germline CDR1 SGHRS, CDR2 YFSETQ. Three rounds of nested PCR, following a modified ARM-PCR protocol, produced the TCRbeta library. TCRdb fed the multiplex PCR reads into MiXCR, producing one record per CDR3 protein. The sample has over 85,000 distinct CDR3 sequences; 84% are singletons. As to this clonotype: Its antigen is as yet unknown. The germline gene is not matched at one end of the junction; a read error may be the cause.

This receptor was obtained from a man aged 65 to 85 with non-small cell lung cancer. The chain joins TRBV5-1 to TRBJ1-1, with TRBD1 matching over 8 bases. The sequencing sample was made of lung tumor tissue. CDR3 loop: CTSSLVPLRTGSTEVFF. CDR3 sequence (DNA): TGCACTAGCAGCTTGGTTCCCTTAAGGACAGGGTCCACTGAAGTTTTCTTT.